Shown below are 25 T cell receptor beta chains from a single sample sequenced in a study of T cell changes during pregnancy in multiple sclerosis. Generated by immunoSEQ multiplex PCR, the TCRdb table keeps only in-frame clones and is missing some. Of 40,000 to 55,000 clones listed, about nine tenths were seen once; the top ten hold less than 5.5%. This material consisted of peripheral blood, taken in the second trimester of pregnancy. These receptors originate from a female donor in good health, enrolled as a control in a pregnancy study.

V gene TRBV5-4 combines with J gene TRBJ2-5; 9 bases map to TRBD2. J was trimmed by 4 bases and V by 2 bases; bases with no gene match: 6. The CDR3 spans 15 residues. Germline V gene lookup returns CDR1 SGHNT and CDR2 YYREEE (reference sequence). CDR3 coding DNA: TGTGCCAGCAGCTTTCCTAGCGGGGCTCCAGAGACCCAGTACTTC. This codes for CASSFPSGAPETQYF.

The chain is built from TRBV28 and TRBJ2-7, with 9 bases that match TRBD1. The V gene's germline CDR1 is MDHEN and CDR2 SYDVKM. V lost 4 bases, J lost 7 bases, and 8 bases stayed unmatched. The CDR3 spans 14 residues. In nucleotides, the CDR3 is TGTGCCAGCAGTTCTTTACAGGGGGCCGGGGAGCAGTACTTC. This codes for CASSSLQGAGEQYF.

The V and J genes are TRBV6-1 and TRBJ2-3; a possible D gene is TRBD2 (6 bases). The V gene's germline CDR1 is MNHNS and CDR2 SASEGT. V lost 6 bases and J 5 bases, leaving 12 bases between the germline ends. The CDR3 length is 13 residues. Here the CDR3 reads CASRGAGGDTQYF. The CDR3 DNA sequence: TGTGCCAGCAGAGGGGCCGGGGGAGATACGCAGTATTTT.

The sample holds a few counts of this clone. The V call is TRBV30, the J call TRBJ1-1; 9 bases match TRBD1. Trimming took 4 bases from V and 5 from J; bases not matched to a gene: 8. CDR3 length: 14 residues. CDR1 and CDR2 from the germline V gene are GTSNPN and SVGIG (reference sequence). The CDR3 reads CAWKSDRGKTEAFF. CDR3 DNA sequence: TGTGCCTGGAAGTCCGACAGGGGGAAAACTGAAGCTTTCTTT.

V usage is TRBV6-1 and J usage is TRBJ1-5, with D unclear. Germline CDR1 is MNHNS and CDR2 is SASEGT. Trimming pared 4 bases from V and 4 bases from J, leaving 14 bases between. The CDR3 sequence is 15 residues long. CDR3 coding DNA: TGTGCCAGCAGTGTACCCCTCGGGGATAATCAGCCCCAGCATTTT. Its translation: CASSVPLGDNQPQHF.

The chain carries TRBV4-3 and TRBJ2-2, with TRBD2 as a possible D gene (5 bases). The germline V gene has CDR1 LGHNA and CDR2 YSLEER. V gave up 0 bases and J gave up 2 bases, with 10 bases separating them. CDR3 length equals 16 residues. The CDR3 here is CASSQDASSNTGELFF. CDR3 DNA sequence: TGCGCCAGCAGCCAAGATGCTAGCTCAAACACCGGGGAGCTGTTTTTT.

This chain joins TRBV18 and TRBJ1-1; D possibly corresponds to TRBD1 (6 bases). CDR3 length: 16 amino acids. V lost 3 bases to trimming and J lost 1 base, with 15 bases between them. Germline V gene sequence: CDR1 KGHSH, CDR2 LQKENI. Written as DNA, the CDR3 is TGTGCCAGCTCACCCCCGGCGGCAGGGGCGAACACTGAAGCTTTCTTT. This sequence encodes CASSPPAAGANTEAFF.

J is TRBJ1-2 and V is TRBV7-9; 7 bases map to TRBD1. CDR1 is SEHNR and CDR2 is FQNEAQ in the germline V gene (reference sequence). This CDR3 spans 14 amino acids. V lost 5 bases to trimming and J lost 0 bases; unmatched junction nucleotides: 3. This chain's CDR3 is CASSVGTANYGYTF. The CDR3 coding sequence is TGTGCCAGCAGCGTTGGGACAGCTAACTATGGCTACACCTTC.

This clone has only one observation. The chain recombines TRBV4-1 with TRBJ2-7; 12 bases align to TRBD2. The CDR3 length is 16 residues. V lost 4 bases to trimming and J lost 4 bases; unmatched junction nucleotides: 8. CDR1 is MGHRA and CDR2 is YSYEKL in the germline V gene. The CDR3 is CASSPKETSGRYEQYF. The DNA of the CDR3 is TGCGCCAGCAGCCCAAAAGAGACTAGCGGGAGATACGAGCAGTACTTC.

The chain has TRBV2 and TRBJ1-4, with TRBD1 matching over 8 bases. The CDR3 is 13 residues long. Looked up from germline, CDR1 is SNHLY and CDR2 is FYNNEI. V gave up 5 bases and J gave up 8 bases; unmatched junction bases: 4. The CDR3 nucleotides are TGTGCCAGCAGTCGGACAGGGATGGAAAAACTGTTTTTT. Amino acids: CASSRTGMEKLFF. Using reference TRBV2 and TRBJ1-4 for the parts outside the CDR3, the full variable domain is EPEVTQTPSHQVTQMGQEVILRCVPISNHLYFYWYRQILGQKVEFLVSFYNNEISEKSEIFDDQFSVERPDGSNFTLKIRSTKLEDSAMYFCASSRTGMEKLFFGSGTQLSVL.

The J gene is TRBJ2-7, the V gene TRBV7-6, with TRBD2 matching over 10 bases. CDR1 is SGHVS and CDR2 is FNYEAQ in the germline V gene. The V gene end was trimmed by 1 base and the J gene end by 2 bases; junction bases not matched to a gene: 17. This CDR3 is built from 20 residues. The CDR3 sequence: CASSLGGLAGVPTGAYEQYF. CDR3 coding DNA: TGTGCCAGCAGCTTAGGGGGGCTAGCGGGAGTCCCTACCGGCGCCTACGAGCAGTACTTC.

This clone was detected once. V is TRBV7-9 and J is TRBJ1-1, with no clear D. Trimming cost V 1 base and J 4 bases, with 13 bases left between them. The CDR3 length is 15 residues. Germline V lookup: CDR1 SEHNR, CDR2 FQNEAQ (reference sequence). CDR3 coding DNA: TGTGCCAGCAGCTTAGACGGACTCCCAGGCACTGAAGCTTTCTTT. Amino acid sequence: CASSLDGLPGTEAFF.

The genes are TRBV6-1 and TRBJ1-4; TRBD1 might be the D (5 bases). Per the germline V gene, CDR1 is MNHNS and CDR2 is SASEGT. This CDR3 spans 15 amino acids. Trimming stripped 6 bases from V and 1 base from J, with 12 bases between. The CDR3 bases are TGTGCCAGCAGCATGCAGGGTTTAACTAATGAAAAACTGTTTTTT. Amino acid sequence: CASSMQGLTNEKLFF.

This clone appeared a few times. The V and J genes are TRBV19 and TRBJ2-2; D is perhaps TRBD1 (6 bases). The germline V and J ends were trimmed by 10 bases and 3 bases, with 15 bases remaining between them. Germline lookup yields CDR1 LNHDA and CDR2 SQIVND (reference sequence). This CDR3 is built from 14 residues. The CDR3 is CANKWTEHTGELFF. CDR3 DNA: TGTGCCAACAAATGGACAGAGCACACCGGGGAGCTGTTTTTT.

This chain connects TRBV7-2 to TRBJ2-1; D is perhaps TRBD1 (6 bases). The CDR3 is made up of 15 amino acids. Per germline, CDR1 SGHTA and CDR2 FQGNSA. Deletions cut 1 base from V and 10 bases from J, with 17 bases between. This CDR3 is CASSLVGLDTGEQFF. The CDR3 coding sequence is TGTGCCAGCAGCTTAGTTGGGCTGGATACAGGGGAGCAGTTCTTC.

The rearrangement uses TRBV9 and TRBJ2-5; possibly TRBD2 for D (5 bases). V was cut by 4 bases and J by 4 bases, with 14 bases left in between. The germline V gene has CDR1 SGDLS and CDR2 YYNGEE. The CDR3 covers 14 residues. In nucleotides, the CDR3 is TGTGCCAGCAGCCCTGGACTTAGTCGAGAGACCCAGTACTTC. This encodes CASSPGLSRETQYF.

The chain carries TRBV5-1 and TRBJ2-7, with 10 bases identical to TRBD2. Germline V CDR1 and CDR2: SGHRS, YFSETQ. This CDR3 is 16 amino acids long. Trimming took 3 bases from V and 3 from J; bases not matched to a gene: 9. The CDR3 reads CASSSAPSGGFYEQYF. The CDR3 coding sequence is TGCGCCAGCAGCTCGGCACCTAGCGGGGGTTTCTACGAGCAGTACTTC.

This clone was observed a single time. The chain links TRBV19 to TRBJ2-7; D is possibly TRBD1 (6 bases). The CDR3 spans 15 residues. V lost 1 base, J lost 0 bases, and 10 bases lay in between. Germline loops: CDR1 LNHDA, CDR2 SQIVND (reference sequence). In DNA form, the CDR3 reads TGTGCCAGTAGTATAGGTAGGGGGAGCTCCTACGAGCAGTACTTC. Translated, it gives CASSIGRGSSYEQYF.

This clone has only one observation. The DNA of the CDR3 is TGTGCCAGTAGTGCGGAGCGAGAGGCCCACGAGCAGTACTTC. It codes for CASSAEREAHEQYF. This sequence joins TRBV19 and TRBJ2-7; D not certain. Germline-derived CDR1 and CDR2 are LNHDA and SQIVND (reference sequence). V was shortened by 5 bases and J by 5 bases, with 16 bases between the two germline ends. This CDR3 is built from 14 residues.

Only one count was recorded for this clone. The CDR3 DNA reads as TGTGCCAGCAGCCCTTACAGGGTGATGAACACTGAAGCTTTCTTT. This sequence encodes CASSPYRVMNTEAFF. This chain joins TRBV14 and TRBJ1-1; D is possibly TRBD1 (6 bases). The germline V gene encodes CDR1 SGHDN and CDR2 FVKESK. V dropped 4 bases and J dropped 0 bases, with 12 bases sitting between them. The CDR3 runs 15 residues. The variable domain in full, with the rest retrieved from reference TRBV14 and TRBJ1-1, is EAGVTQFPSHSVIEKGQTVTLRCDPISGHDNLYWYRRVMGKEIKFLLHFVKESKQDESGMPNNRFLAERTGGTYSTLKVQPAELEDSGVYFCASSPYRVMNTEAFFGQGTRLTVV.

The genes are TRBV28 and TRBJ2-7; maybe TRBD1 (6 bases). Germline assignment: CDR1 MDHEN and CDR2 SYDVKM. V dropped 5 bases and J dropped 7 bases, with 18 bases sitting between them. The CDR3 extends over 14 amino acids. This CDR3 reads CASSPLTGWGEQYF. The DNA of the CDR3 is TGTGCCAGCAGTCCCCTGACAGGTTGGGGGGAGCAGTACTTC.

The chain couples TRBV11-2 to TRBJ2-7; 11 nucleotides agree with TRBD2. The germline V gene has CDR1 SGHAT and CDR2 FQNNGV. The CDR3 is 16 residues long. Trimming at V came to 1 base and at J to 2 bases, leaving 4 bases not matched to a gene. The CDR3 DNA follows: TGTGCCAGCAGCTTAGGGACTAGCGGGCGTCCCTACGAGCAGTACTTC. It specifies CASSLGTSGRPYEQYF.

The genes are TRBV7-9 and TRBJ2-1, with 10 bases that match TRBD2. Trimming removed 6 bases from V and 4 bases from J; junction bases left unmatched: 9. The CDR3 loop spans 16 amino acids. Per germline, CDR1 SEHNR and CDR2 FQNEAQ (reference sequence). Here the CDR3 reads CASSPVTSGIYNEQFF. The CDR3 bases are TGTGCCAGCAGTCCAGTCACTAGCGGGATATACAATGAGCAGTTCTTC.

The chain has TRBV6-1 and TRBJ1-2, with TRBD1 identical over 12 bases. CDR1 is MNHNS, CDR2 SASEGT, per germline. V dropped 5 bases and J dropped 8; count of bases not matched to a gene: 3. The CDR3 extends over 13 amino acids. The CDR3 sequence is CASSSGTGGGYTF. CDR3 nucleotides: TGTGCCAGCAGTTCCGGGACAGGGGGCGGCTACACCTTC.

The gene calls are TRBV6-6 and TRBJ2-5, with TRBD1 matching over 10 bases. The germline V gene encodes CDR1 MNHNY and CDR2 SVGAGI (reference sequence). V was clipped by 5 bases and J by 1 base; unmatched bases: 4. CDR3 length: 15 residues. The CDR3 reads CASSLRDRGQETQYF. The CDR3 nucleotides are TGTGCCAGCAGTCTCCGGGACAGGGGCCAAGAGACCCAGTACTTC.